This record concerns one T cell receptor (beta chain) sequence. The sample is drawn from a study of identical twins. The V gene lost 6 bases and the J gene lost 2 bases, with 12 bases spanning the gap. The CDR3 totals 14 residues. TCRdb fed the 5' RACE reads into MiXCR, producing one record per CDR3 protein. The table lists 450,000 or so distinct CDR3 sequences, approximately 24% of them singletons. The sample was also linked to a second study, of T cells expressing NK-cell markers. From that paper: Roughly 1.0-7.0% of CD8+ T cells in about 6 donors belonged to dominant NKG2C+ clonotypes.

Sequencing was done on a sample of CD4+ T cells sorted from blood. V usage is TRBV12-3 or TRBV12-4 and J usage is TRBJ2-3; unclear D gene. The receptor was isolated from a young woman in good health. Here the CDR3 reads CASSGVVVTDTQYF. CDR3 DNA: TGTGCCAGCAGCGGAGTAGTGGTCACAGATACGCAGTATTTT.